The clone carrying this TCR beta chain has a handful of counts. The data are from a study of human T cells and chemical hapten exposure. Germline V CDR1 and CDR2: SGDLS, YYNGEE. CDR3 length: 14 residues. V was shortened by 0 bases and J by 5 bases, with 12 bases between the two germline ends. From the RACE reads, TCRdb called clonotypes with MiXCR, one entry per CDR3 protein. Of 200,000 to 300,000 distinct CDR3 sequences listed, approximately 8.4% are singletons. Time point defined: pre-sensitization, week 0. Treatment in this sample: therapeutic diphenylcyclopropenone sensitization with weekly scalp DPC.

The TCR comes from a woman between 40 and 55 years old with alopecia areata. Some clones in this sample may be carry-over from other donors' samples. V usage is TRBV9 and J usage is TRBJ2-7; weak D call: TRBD2 (5 bases). Sequences were derived from whole blood, sampled in connection with sensitization to the hapten diphenylcyclopropenone (DPC). The CDR3 loop reads CASSVGGEGHEQYF. The CDR3 DNA sequence: TGTGCCAGCAGCGTAGGAGGAGAGGGCCACGAGCAGTACTTC. Using reference TRBV9 and TRBJ2-7 for the parts outside the CDR3, the full variable domain is DSGVTQTPKHLITATGQRVTLRCSPRSGDLSVYWYQQSLDQGLQFLIQYYNGEERAKGNILERFSAQQFPDLHSELNLSSLELGDSALYFCASSVGGEGHEQYFGPGTRLTVT.